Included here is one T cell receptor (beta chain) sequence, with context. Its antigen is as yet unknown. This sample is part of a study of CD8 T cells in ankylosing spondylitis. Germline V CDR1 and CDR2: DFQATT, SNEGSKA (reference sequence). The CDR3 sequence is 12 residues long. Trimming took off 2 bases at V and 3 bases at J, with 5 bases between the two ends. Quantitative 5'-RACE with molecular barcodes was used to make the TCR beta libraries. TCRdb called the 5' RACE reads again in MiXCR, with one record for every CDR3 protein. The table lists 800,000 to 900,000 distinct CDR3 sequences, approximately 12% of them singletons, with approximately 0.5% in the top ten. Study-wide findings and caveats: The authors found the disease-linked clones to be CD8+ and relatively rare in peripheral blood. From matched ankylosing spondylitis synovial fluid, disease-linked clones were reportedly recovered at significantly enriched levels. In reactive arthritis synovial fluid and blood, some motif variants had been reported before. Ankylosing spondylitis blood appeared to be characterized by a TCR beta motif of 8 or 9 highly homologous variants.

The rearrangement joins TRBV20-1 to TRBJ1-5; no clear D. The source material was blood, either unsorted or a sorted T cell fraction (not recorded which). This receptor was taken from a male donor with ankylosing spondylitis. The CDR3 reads CSARRTNQPQHF. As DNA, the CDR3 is TGCAGTGCTAGAAGAACCAATCAGCCCCAGCATTTT.